The 29 T cell receptor beta chains listed next were all sequenced from one sample in a study of patients and donors after allogeneic stem cell transplantation. Using its own MiXCR run on the RT-PCR reads, TCRdb lists one record per CDR3 protein. The sample lists hundreds of thousands of distinct CDR3 sequences; less than 50% were seen once. Sequencing was carried out using blood, either unsorted or a sorted T cell fraction (not recorded which). Every receptor here comes from a human donor who was either an allogeneic HSCT recipient or a stem cell or donor lymphocyte infusion donor (not recorded which). It is not recorded whose cells these are; they may come from a transplant donor.

A few counts support this clonotype. The chain employs TRBV12-3 or TRBV12-4 and TRBJ1-1; D uncertain. The CDR3 runs 13 residues. V was clipped by 2 bases and J by 1 base, with 5 bases between them. The CDR3 bases are TGTGCCAGCAGTTTAATACAGAACACTGAAGCTTTCTTT. Encoded protein: CASSLIQNTEAFF.

This chain joins TRBV30 and TRBJ1-5, with D hard to call. V was cut by 2 bases and J by 1 base, with 9 bases left in between. This CDR3 comprises 14 residues. Germline CDR1 reads GTSNPN; CDR2 reads SVGIG (reference sequence). The CDR3 DNA reads TGTGCCTGGAGTAGGATGGGGAGCAATCAGCCCCAGCATTTT. It codes for CAWSRMGSNQPQHF.

This clonotype showed up just a few times. The V gene is TRBV20-1, the J gene TRBJ2-1, with TRBD2 identical over 8 bases. The CDR3 sequence is 15 residues long. The V and J ends lost 0 bases and 7 bases, in that order; junction bases with no gene match: 8. CDR1 is DFQATT, CDR2 SNEGSKA, per germline (reference sequence). In nucleotides, the CDR3 is TGCAGTGCTAGAGATAGTCGGGCTAGCGGGAATGAGCAGTTCTTC. This gives the protein CSARDSRASGNEQFF.

This clonotype has a handful of counts. The CDR3 region has the DNA TGTGCCATCAGGGGATTATATGGAAACACCATATATTTT. Translation gives CAIRGLYGNTIYF. The chain has TRBV10-3 and TRBJ1-3; no clear D. The germline V gene has CDR1 ENHRY and CDR2 SYGVKD. Trimming removed 6 bases from V and 3 bases from J, with 9 bases in between. This CDR3 comprises 13 residues.

The V gene is TRBV18, the J gene TRBJ2-5; D gene ambiguous. Germline V gene sequence: CDR1 KGHSH, CDR2 LQKENI. CDR3 size: 13 residues. Trimming left V 0 bases short and J 5 bases short, with 7 bases between. The CDR3 region is CASSPPDIETQYF. For the CDR3, the DNA is TGTGCCAGCTCACCACCGGATATTGAGACCCAGTACTTC.

In this sample, this clonotype turned up a few times. The J gene is TRBJ1-5, the V gene TRBV20-1, with D perhaps TRBD1 (6 bases). Trimming removed 6 bases at V and 1 base at J, with 19 bases between. This CDR3 is 16 amino acids long. Germline CDR1 DFQATT, CDR2 SNEGSKA (reference sequence). CDR3 protein: CSASIPDRTSNQPQHF. The DNA for the CDR3 is TGCAGTGCCTCTATTCCCGACAGGACCAGCAATCAGCCCCAGCATTTT.

Only a few counts were recorded for this clonotype. A junction boundary mismatches the germline segment, possibly from a read error. The rearrangement uses TRBV25-1 and TRBJ1-1, with TRBD1 as a possible D gene (5 bases). The CDR3 runs 15 residues. CDR1 and CDR2 (germline): MGHDK, SYGVNS. CDR3 region: CASGEYGRENTEAFF. The CDR3 coding sequence is TGTGCCAGCGGTGAATATGGCAGGGAGAACACTGAAGCTTTCTTT. The full variable domain, completed using reference TRBV25-1 and TRBJ1-1, is EADIYQTPRYLVIGTGKKITLECSQTMGHDKMYWYQQDPGMELHLIHYSYGVNSTEKGDLSSESTVSRIRTEHFPLTLESARPSHTSQYLCASGEYGRENTEAFFGQGTRLTVV.

This clonotype was observed a handful of times. The rearrangement links TRBV4-1 to TRBJ1-2; 8 bases are shared with TRBD1. Losses at the gene ends were 3 bases for V and 4 bases for J; bases not matched to a gene: 13. CDR1 is MGHRA and CDR2 is YSYEKL in the germline V gene. This CDR3 is built from 17 residues. For the CDR3, the DNA is TGCGCCAGCAGCCAGCGATCTGCTGGACAGGGTGTCTATGGCTACACCTTC. This codes for CASSQRSAGQGVYGYTF.

The gene calls are TRBV7-9 and TRBJ2-5; D not resolved. V gave up 3 bases and J gave up 5 bases, with 4 bases separating them. This CDR3 has 11 residues. Germline V gene sequence: CDR1 SEHNR, CDR2 FQNEAQ (reference sequence). The CDR3 DNA is TGTGCCAGCAGCTTCGCCGAGACCCAGTACTTC. Amino acids: CASSFAETQYF.

The CDR3 loop is CASSWWAGGSTEAFF. As DNA, the CDR3 is TGTGCCAGCAGTTGGTGGGCCGGAGGGAGCACTGAAGCTTTCTTT. The V gene is TRBV12-3 or TRBV12-4, the J gene TRBJ1-1; D is unclear. The CDR3 spans 15 residues. The V and J ends lost 4 bases and 4 bases respectively, with 16 bases between them.

This clonotype was seen a handful of times. The V gene is TRBV9, the J gene TRBJ1-4, with D tentatively TRBD1 (6 bases). Deletions cut 4 bases from V and 4 bases from J, with 8 bases between. CDR3 length equals 13 residues. Germline assignment: CDR1 SGDLS and CDR2 YYNGEE. The CDR3 loop reads CASSRDINEKLFF. CDR3 DNA sequence: TGTGCCAGCAGCAGGGACATTAATGAAAAACTGTTTTTT.

This clonotype occurred a few times. The J gene is TRBJ2-1, the V gene TRBV12-3 or TRBV12-4; D is uncertain. Trimming stripped 1 base from V and 2 bases from J, with 9 bases between. This CDR3 comprises 15 residues. CDR3 DNA: TGTGCCAGCAGTTTAGTAGGGTCCCCCTACAATGAGCAGTTCTTC. Its protein product is CASSLVGSPYNEQFF.

This chain joins TRBV28 and TRBJ1-1, with 7 bases lining up with TRBD1. Unmatched junction bases numbered 6, after V lost 5 bases and J lost 0 bases. CDR1 is MDHEN and CDR2 is SYDVKM in the germline V gene. The CDR3 length is 15 residues. In nucleotides, the CDR3 is TGTGCCAGCAGTCACGGGACAGCAATGAACACTGAAGCTTTCTTT. Protein: CASSHGTAMNTEAFF.

The genes are TRBV7-2 and TRBJ2-5; D perhaps matches TRBD2 (6 bases). Trimming removed 7 bases from V and 10 bases from J, with 22 bases in between. From germline, CDR1 is SGHTA and CDR2 FQGNSA. This CDR3 has 14 amino acids. The DNA of the CDR3 is TGTGCCAGCACCTTTACTCGGCCCCGGGGGTTCCAGTACTTC. As protein: CASTFTRPRGFQYF. Using reference TRBV7-2 and TRBJ2-5 for the parts outside the CDR3, the full variable domain is GAGVSQSPSNKVTEKGKDVELRCDPISGHTALYWYRQSLGQGLEFLIYFQGNSAPDKSGLPSDRFSAERTGGSVSTLTIQRTQQEDSAVYLCASTFTRPRGFQYFGPGTRLLVL.

This chain connects TRBV15 to TRBJ1-2; no definite D call. Trimming stripped 9 bases from V and 5 bases from J, with 16 bases between. The CDR3 extends over 13 amino acids. Germline V gene sequence: CDR1 LNHNV, CDR2 YYDKDF (reference sequence). The CDR3 DNA is TGTGCCACTGGGATTTCGGGGTTTTATGGCTACACCTTC. Translating gives CATGISGFYGYTF.

This clonotype was observed a handful of times. The V call is TRBV5-1, the J call TRBJ2-3; D is undetermined. The CDR3 consists of 15 residues. Trimming removed 0 bases at V and 6 bases at J, with 14 bases between. Germline CDR1 is SGHRS and CDR2 is YFSETQ. The CDR3 nucleotides read TGCGCCAGCAGCTTGGGAGGCCACCCGGTCGATACGCAGTATTTT. It yields the protein CASSLGGHPVDTQYF.

The rearrangement uses TRBV12-3 or TRBV12-4 and TRBJ1-4; no definite D call. Trimming took 2 bases from V and 3 from J, leaving 13 bases between them. The CDR3 loop spans 16 amino acids. CDR3 sequence (DNA): TGTGCCAGCAGTTTATTTGCCCAGGCGGCTAATGAAAAACTGTTTTTT. Protein: CASSLFAQAANEKLFF.

This clonotype has only a few counts. The chain is built from TRBV5-5 and TRBJ2-1; D not certain. Trimming cost V 2 bases and J 10 bases, with 10 bases left between them. The CDR3 has 12 residues. Germline V gene lookup returns CDR1 SGHKS and CDR2 YYEKEE (reference sequence). The CDR3 region has the DNA TGTGCCAGCAGCTTACCTTTTTGGGAGCAGTTCTTC. This encodes CASSLPFWEQFF.

Comment on this clonotype: This may arise from a read error, as a much more abundant clone is one base away. The chain is built from TRBV6-6 and TRBJ1-1; 8 positions match TRBD1. Germline V lookup: CDR1 MNHNY, CDR2 SVGAGI (reference sequence). J gave up 3 bases and V 6 bases, and 12 bases lay outside the gene matches. The CDR3 runs to 16 residues. In DNA, the CDR3 is TGTGCCAGCAGCAGAGGGACAGGTATCATGTACACTGAAGCTTTCTTT. Protein product: CASSRGTGIMYTEAFF.

V and J are TRBV24-1 and TRBJ1-3; 8 bases agree with TRBD1. The junction had 9 bases not matched to a gene; V was cut back by 0 bases and J by 0 bases. This CDR3 has 19 residues. In germline, CDR1 is KGHDR, CDR2 SFDVKD. The CDR3 loop reads CATSDLRRDRKISGNTIYF. CDR3 coding DNA: TGTGCCACCAGTGATTTGCGTCGGGACAGGAAAATCTCTGGAAACACCATATATTTT.

V is TRBV20-1 and J is TRBJ1-2; D not certain. The CDR3 totals 13 residues. Looked up from germline, CDR1 is DFQATT and CDR2 is SNEGSKA (reference sequence). Trimming removed 1 base at V and 4 bases at J, with 10 bases between. The CDR3 here is CSARVPVSYGYTF. The CDR3 nucleotides are TGCAGTGCTAGAGTCCCAGTGAGCTATGGCTACACCTTC.

This sequence joins TRBV27 and TRBJ1-2; D is undetermined. The V and J ends lost 6 bases and 8 bases respectively, with 16 bases between them. The germline V gene encodes CDR1 MNHEY and CDR2 SMNVEV (reference sequence). The CDR3 is 13 amino acids. CDR3 DNA: TGTGCCAGCAGCCCAAGGCCTCTAGGGGGCTACACCTTC. It yields the protein CASSPRPLGGYTF.

This clonotype was detected only a few times. V usage is TRBV20-1 and J usage is TRBJ1-2; D call uncertain. Germline CDR1 is DFQATT and CDR2 is SNEGSKA (reference sequence). The CDR3 covers 13 residues. V was clipped by 2 bases and J by 5 bases, with 12 bases between them. The CDR3 loop reads CSARQVGYYGYTF. The CDR3 region has the DNA TGCAGTGCTAGACAAGTCGGATATTATGGCTACACCTTC.

The gene calls are TRBV12-3 or TRBV12-4 and TRBJ2-5, with D possibly TRBD1 on 6 matching bases. Trimming cost V 7 bases and J 2 bases, with 17 bases left between them. The CDR3 loop spans 15 amino acids. In DNA form, the CDR3 reads TGTGCCAGCACCGGACACTCAACAGGGCAAGAGACCCAGTACTTC. Protein sequence: CASTGHSTGQETQYF.

The rearrangement uses TRBV18 and TRBJ2-2; D uncertain. Germline CDR1 KGHSH, CDR2 LQKENI. The V and J ends lost 0 bases and 2 bases respectively, with 4 bases between them. This CDR3 has 14 amino acids. The CDR3 nucleotides are TGTGCCAGCTCACCACCATTTAACACCGGGGAGCTGTTTTTT. Its protein product is CASSPPFNTGELFF.

This clonotype turned up a few times. This chain links TRBV20-1 with TRBJ1-6, with D perhaps TRBD1 (5 bases). In germline, CDR1 is DFQATT, CDR2 SNEGSKA (reference sequence). With 4 bases removed from V and 0 bases from J, the gap between germline ends came to 10 bases. This CDR3 region has 15 residues. The CDR3 nucleotides are TGCAGTGCTAACAGGCAGAGCTCCTATAATTCACCCCTCCACTTT. It codes for CSANRQSSYNSPLHF.

This clonotype has just one count. V is TRBV18 and J is TRBJ2-7; 7 bases line up with TRBD1. Germline-derived CDR1 and CDR2 are KGHSH and LQKENI. The CDR3 is 15 amino acids. J was trimmed by 1 base and V by 2 bases; bases with no gene match: 5. CDR3 in DNA: TGTGCCAGCTCACCATCCAGGGGGTTTTCCTACGAGCAGTACTTC. Translation: CASSPSRGFSYEQYF.

This clonotype was picked up a small number of times. V usage is TRBV27 and J usage is TRBJ1-1, with 7 bases identical to TRBD1. From germline, CDR1 is MNHEY and CDR2 SMNVEV (reference sequence). The CDR3 totals 15 residues. After removal of 0 bases from V and 5 bases from J, the junction contained 6 bases not matched to a gene. The CDR3 sequence is CASSLSVRGRTEAFF. The CDR3, as DNA: TGTGCCAGCAGTTTATCGGTCAGGGGGAGGACTGAAGCTTTCTTT.

This clonotype was seen a handful of times. The chain carries TRBV12-3 or TRBV12-4 and TRBJ1-2; D is unclear. The CDR3 is 12 amino acids. Trimming cost V 7 bases and J 4 bases, with 10 bases left between them. The chain's CDR3 is CASTEGPYGYTF. DNA for the CDR3: TGTGCCAGCACCGAAGGACCCTATGGCTACACCTTC.